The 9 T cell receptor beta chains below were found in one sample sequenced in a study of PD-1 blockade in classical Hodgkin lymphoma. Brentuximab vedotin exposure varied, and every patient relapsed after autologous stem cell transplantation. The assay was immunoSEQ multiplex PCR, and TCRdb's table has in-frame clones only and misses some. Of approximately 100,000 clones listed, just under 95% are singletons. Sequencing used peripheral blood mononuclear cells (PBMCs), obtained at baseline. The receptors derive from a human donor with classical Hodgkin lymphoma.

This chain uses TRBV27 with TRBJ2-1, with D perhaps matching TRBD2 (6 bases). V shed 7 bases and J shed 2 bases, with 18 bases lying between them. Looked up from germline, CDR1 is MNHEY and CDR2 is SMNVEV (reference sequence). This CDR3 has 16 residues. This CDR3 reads CASTPRAGRPYNEQFF. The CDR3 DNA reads TGTGCCAGCACCCCCCGGGCGGGACGTCCCTACAATGAGCAGTTCTTC.

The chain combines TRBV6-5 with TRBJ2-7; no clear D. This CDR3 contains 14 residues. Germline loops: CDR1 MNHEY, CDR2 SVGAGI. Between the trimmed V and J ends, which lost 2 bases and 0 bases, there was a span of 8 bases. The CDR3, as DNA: TGTGCCAGCAGTTACAACGGCAACTCCTACGAGCAGTACTTC. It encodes CASSYNGNSYEQYF.

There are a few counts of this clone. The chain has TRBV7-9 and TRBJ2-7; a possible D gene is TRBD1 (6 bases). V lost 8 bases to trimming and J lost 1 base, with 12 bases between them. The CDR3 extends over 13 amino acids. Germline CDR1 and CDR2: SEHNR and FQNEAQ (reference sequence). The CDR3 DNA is TGTGCCAGCGGGCAGGGGATATCCTACGAGCAGTACTTC. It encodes CASGQGISYEQYF.

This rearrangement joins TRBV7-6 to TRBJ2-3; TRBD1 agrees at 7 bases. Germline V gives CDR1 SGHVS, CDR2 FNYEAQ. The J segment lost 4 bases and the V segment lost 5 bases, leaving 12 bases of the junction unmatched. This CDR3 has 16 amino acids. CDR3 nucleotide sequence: TGTGCCAGCAGCCGTTCTGTACAGACAGGGTCAGATACGCAGTATTTT. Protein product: CASSRSVQTGSDTQYF. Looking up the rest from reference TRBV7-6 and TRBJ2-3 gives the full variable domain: GAGVSQSPRYKVTKRGQDVALRCDPISGHVSLYWYRQALGQGPEFLTYFNYEAQQDKSGLPNDRFSAERPEGSISTLTIQRTEQRDSAMYRCASSRSVQTGSDTQYFGPGTRLTVL.

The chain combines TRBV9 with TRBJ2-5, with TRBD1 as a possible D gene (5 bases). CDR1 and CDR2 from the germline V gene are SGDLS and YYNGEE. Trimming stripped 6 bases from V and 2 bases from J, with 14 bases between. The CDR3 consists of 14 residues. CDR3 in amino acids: CASNFDSSQETQYF. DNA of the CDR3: TGTGCCAGCAACTTCGACAGCTCTCAAGAGACCCAGTACTTC.

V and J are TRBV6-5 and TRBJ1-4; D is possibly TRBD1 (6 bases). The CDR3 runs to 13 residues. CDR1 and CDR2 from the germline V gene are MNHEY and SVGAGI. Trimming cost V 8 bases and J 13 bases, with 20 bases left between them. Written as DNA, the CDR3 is TGTGCCAGCGCGTTTGGGGGGGCACCTCCACTGTTTTTT. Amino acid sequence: CASAFGGAPPLFF.

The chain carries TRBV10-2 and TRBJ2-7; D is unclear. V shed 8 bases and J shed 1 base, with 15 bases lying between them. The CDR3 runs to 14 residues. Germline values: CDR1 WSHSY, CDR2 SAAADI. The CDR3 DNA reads TGCGCCAGCGGTGTCACTGGCGCATCCTACGAGCAGTACTTC. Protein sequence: CASGVTGASYEQYF.

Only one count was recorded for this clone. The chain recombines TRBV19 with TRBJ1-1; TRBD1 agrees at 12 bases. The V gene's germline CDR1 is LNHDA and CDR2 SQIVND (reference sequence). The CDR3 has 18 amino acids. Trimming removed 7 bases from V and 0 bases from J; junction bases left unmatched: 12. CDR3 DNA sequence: TGTGCCAGTACCATAAATAGGGGACAGGGGGCCGTGAACACTGAAGCTTTCTTT. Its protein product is CASTINRGQGAVNTEAFF. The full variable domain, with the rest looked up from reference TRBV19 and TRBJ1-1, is DGGITQSPKYLFRKEGQNVTLSCEQNLNHDAMYWYRQDPGQGLRLIYYSQIVNDFQKGDIAEGYSVSREKKESFPLTVTSAQKNPTAFYLCASTINRGQGAVNTEAFFGQGTRLTVV.

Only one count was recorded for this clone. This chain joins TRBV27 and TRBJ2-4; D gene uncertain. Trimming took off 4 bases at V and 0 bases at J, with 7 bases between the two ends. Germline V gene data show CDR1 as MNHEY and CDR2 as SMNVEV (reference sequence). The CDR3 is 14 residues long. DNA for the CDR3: TGTGCCAGCAGTTCGCGACTAGCCAAAAACATTCAGTACTTC. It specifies CASSSRLAKNIQYF.